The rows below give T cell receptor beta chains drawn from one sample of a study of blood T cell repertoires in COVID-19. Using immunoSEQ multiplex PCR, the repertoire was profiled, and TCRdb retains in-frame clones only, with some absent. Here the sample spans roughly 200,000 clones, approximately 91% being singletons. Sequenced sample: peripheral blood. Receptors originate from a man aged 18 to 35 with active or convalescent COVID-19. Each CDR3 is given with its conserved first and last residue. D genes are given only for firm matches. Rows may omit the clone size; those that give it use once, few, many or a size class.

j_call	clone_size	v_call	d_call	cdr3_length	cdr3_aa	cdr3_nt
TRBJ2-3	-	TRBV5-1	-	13	CASRRQDPDTQYF	TGCGCCAGCAGAAGACAGGATCCAGATACGCAGTATTTT
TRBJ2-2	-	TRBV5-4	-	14	CASSLRGITGELFF	TGTGCCAGCAGCTTGAGGGGGATCACCGGGGAGCTGTTTTTT
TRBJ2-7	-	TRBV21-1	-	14	CASSKANRAYEQYF	TGTGCCAGCAGCAAAGCAAACCGCGCCTACGAGCAGTACTTC
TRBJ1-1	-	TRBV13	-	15	CASSLGLGQNTEAFF	TGTGCCAGCAGCTTAGGCCTGGGACAGAACACTGAAGCTTTCTTT
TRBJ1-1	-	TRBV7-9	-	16	CASSSWGGEVDTEAFF	TGTGCCAGCAGCTCCTGGGGAGGTGAAGTGGACACTGAAGCTTTCTTT
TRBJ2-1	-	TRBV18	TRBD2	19	CASSPETLAGGESYNEQFF	TGTGCCAGCTCACCAGAAACACTAGCGGGGGGCGAGTCCTACAATGAGCAGTTCTTC
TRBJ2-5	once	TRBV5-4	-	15	CASSPGLRYQETQYF	TGTGCCAGCAGCCCGGGGTTGCGGTACCAAGAGACCCAGTACTTC
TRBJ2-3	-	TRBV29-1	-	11	CSVEKRDTQYF	TGCAGCGTTGAAAAACGGGATACGCAGTATTTT
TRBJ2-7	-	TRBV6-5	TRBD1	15	CASRKTGTGIYEQYF	TGTGCCAGCAGAAAGACCGGGACAGGGATCTACGAGCAGTACTTC
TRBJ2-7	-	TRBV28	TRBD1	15	CASRPRGQAAYEQYF	TGTGCCAGCAGGCCCAGAGGACAGGCTGCCTACGAGCAGTACTTC
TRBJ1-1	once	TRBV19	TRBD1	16	CASSSPDRTFNTEAFF	TGTGCCAGTAGCTCGCCGGACAGGACCTTTAACACTGAAGCTTTCTTT
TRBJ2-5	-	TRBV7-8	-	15	CASSLARDAVGTQYF	TGTGCCAGCAGCTTAGCGCGGGATGCGGTTGGGACCCAGTACTTC